These 27 T cell receptor beta chains originate from one sample sequenced in a study of vaccination effects on CD4 cells after COVID-19. Expansion with viral peptide pools was applied to antigen-specific CD4+ T cells by the ViraFEST assay prior to sequencing. At the end of 9 to 11 days of culture, CD4+ T cells were isolated. This individual contracted SARS-CoV-2 between March and December 2020, as verified by PCR. Vaccine administered to participants consisted of two doses of either BNT162b2 or mRNA-1273. Clones were sequenced by immunoSEQ multiplex PCR, and TCRdb holds only the in-frame ones, with some missing. The sample consists of 14,000 or so clones, around 82% of them appearing once. The antigens for these receptors are not known. Sequenced material: CD4+ T cells from PBMCs cultured with SARS-CoV-2 spike peptides, taken after COVID-19 vaccination. The receptors here all came from a human donor who had a prior SARS-CoV-2 infection.

This sequence joins TRBV27 and TRBJ2-7; D not resolved. Per the germline V gene, CDR1 is MNHEY and CDR2 is SMNVEV (reference sequence). The CDR3 sequence is 17 residues long. V was cut by 5 bases and J by 1 base, with 21 bases left in between. The chain's CDR3 is CASSPAMGWRRSYEQYF. CDR3 nucleotide sequence: TGTGCCAGCAGTCCGGCGATGGGGTGGCGGCGATCCTACGAGCAGTACTTC.

This clone is classed as medium-sized. The rearrangement joins TRBV7-9 to TRBJ1-6, with D unclear. Per germline, CDR1 SEHNR and CDR2 FQNEAQ (reference sequence). V was clipped by 5 bases and J by 13 bases, with 18 bases between them. CDR3 length: 14 residues. The CDR3 coding sequence is TGTGCCAGCAGCCAAAGGAATCTTTTGAGCCCCCTCCACTTT. Amino acid sequence: CASSQRNLLSPLHF.

CDR3 nucleotide sequence: TGTGCCAGCAGCTTGGGACCCGGACAGGGGACGGGTGAGCAGTACTTC. It translates to CASSLGPGQGTGEQYF. The chain joins TRBV5-5 to TRBJ2-7, with 9 bases lining up with TRBD1. V gave up 0 bases and J gave up 7 bases; unmatched junction bases: 11. Germline V gives CDR1 SGHKS, CDR2 YYEKEE (reference sequence). The CDR3 has 16 residues.

In DNA form, the CDR3 reads TGTGCCTGGAGGAACAGGAGGCACCCCTACGAGCAGTACTTC. Its translation is CAWRNRRHPYEQYF. The chain is built from TRBV30 and TRBJ2-7, with D perhaps given as TRBD1 or TRBD2 (5 bases each). Germline V gene sequence: CDR1 GTSNPN, CDR2 SVGIG (reference sequence). The CDR3 has 14 residues. V lost 3 bases and J 2 bases, leaving 14 bases between the germline ends.

The genes are TRBV29-1 and TRBJ2-1; D remains ambiguous. CDR3 length: 15 residues. Trimming shortened V by 6 bases and J by 9 bases, and 24 bases separated the two germline ends. The germline V gene has CDR1 SQVTM and CDR2 ANQGSEA. The CDR3 loop is CSVGIGVWVKGEQFF. CDR3 bases: TGCAGCGTCGGAATTGGTGTTTGGGTTAAGGGTGAGCAGTTCTTC.

This clone was seen a few times. This chain links TRBV6-6 with TRBJ2-5; D perhaps matches TRBD2 (5 bases). Germline V gene lookup returns CDR1 MNHNY and CDR2 SVGAGI (reference sequence). The CDR3 spans 13 residues. The V end lost 2 bases, the J end lost 2 bases, and 6 bases lay between the germline ends. This CDR3 is CASSYQRQETQYF. DNA of the CDR3: TGTGCCAGCAGTTACCAGCGGCAAGAGACCCAGTACTTC.

The chain employs TRBV19 and TRBJ1-2; D ambiguous. Germline CDR1 reads LNHDA; CDR2 reads SQIVND (reference sequence). The CDR3 contains 13 residues. With 4 bases removed from V and 2 bases from J, the gap between germline ends came to 8 bases. The CDR3 nucleotides read TGTGCCAGTAGTAGGGGAACGAACTATGGCTACACCTTC. This encodes CASSRGTNYGYTF. The complete variable domain, with remaining parts taken from reference TRBV19 and TRBJ1-2, reads DGGITQSPKYLFRKEGQNVTLSCEQNLNHDAMYWYRQDPGQGLRLIYYSQIVNDFQKGDIAEGYSVSREKKESFPLTVTSAQKNPTAFYLCASSRGTNYGYTFGSGTRLTVV.

J is TRBJ1-4 and V is TRBV5-1, with D tentatively TRBD1 (5 bases). CDR1 is SGHRS and CDR2 is YFSETQ in the germline V gene. The CDR3 totals 14 residues. The V end was cut by 8 bases, the J end by 4 bases, with 15 bases between. DNA of the CDR3: TGCGCCAGTCTCCCGGGGAGGGGTAATGAAAAACTGTTTTTT. This gives the protein CASLPGRGNEKLFF.

The rearrangement joins TRBV4-1 to TRBJ2-1, with TRBD2 matching 12 bases. Per the germline V gene, CDR1 is MGHRA and CDR2 is YSYEKL. CDR3 length equals 14 residues. Trimming cost V 3 bases and J 10 bases; bases outside gene matches: 4. In DNA, the CDR3 is TGCGCCAGCAGCCACCCCGGACTAGCGGGAGAGCAGTTCTTC. Encoded protein: CASSHPGLAGEQFF.

The chain carries TRBV2 and TRBJ1-2, with 7 bases matching TRBD1. The CDR3 runs 14 residues. Losses at the gene ends were 6 bases for V and 5 bases for J; bases not matched to a gene: 9. CDR1 SNHLY and CDR2 FYNNEI come from the germline V gene. CDR3 in amino acids: CASRTTGVRYGYTF. The DNA for the CDR3 is TGTGCCAGCAGAACCACAGGGGTGCGGTATGGCTACACCTTC.

The rearrangement joins TRBV6-4 to TRBJ2-2; 10 bases agree with TRBD1. Looked up from germline, CDR1 is MRHNA and CDR2 is SNTAGT. V lost 4 bases, J lost 5 bases, and 4 bases stayed unmatched. This CDR3 is 15 amino acids long. CDR3 loop: CASSAGQGKTGELFF. DNA of the CDR3: TGTGCCAGCAGTGCGGGACAGGGGAAGACCGGGGAGCTGTTTTTT.

The chain links TRBV27 to TRBJ2-2; the D gene is possibly TRBD2 (7 bases). V was shortened by 1 base and J by 8 bases, with 11 bases between the two germline ends. The CDR3 is 14 amino acids. Germline V gives CDR1 MNHEY, CDR2 SMNVEV (reference sequence). The CDR3 DNA sequence: TGTGCCAGCAGTTTATTTCGGGGGGCTGGGGAGCTGTTTTTT. It translates to CASSLFRGAGELFF.

This clone has a handful of counts. The chain couples TRBV20-1 to TRBJ2-7, with unresolved D. V was trimmed by 3 bases and J by 2 bases, leaving 8 bases between them. CDR3 length equals 12 residues. Germline V gene lookup returns CDR1 DFQATT and CDR2 SNEGSKA (reference sequence). The CDR3 coding sequence is TGCAGTGCTAGTACTTTAGCCTACGAGCAGTACTTC. It encodes CSASTLAYEQYF.

The gene calls are TRBV7-9 and TRBJ2-2; 11 nucleotides align to TRBD2. V shed 0 bases and J 7 bases; nucleotides not matched to a gene: 4. The CDR3 extends over 16 amino acids. CDR1 SEHNR and CDR2 FQNEAQ come from the germline V gene (reference sequence). Here the CDR3 reads CASSLALAGDIGELFF. In nucleotides, the CDR3 is TGTGCCAGCAGCTTAGCACTAGCGGGAGATATCGGGGAGCTGTTTTTT.

The CDR3 bases are TGTGCCAGCCGTGATACGGGGGCTAGCACAGATACGCAGTATTTT. Protein sequence: CASRDTGASTDTQYF. The chain combines TRBV7-9 with TRBJ2-3; D possibly matches TRBD1 or TRBD2 (6 bases each). Germline V lookup: CDR1 SEHNR, CDR2 FQNEAQ (reference sequence). This CDR3 region has 15 residues. Trimming left V 8 bases short and J 0 bases short, with 15 bases between.

The J gene is TRBJ2-3, the V gene TRBV30, with 8 positions matching TRBD1. CDR3 length: 15 amino acids. CDR1 and CDR2 from the germline V gene are GTSNPN and SVGIG (reference sequence). V shed 1 base, J shed 4 bases, and the junction held 7 bases outside the gene matches. This CDR3 is CAWSAGQGISDTQYF. The CDR3 coding sequence is TGTGCCTGGAGTGCCGGACAGGGTATCTCAGATACGCAGTATTTT. The full variable domain, with the rest looked up from reference TRBV30 and TRBJ2-3, is SQTIHQWPATLVQPVGSPLSLECTVEGTSNPNLYWYRQAAGRGLQLLFYSVGIGQISSEVPQNLSASRPQDRQFILSSKKLLLSDSGFYLCAWSAGQGISDTQYFGPGTRLTVL.

The chain uses TRBV5-6 and TRBJ1-1; D ambiguous. Germline V lookup: CDR1 SGHDT, CDR2 YYEEEE. The ends were cut back, 0 bases at V and 4 bases at J, with 13 bases in the middle. The CDR3 has 15 amino acids. This chain's CDR3 is CASSLVPQGSTEAFF. CDR3 DNA: TGTGCCAGCAGCTTGGTACCCCAAGGGAGCACTGAAGCTTTCTTT.

The rearrangement uses TRBV7-3 and TRBJ1-4, with D hard to call. Germline V lookup: CDR1 SGHTA, CDR2 FQGTGA. Trimming shortened V by 9 bases and J by 3 bases, and 14 bases separated the two germline ends. This CDR3 spans 14 amino acids. The CDR3: CASYSGEANEKLFF. The CDR3 DNA follows: TGTGCCAGTTATTCGGGAGAGGCTAATGAAAAACTGTTTTTT. Looking up the rest from reference TRBV7-3 and TRBJ1-4 gives the full variable domain: GAGVSQTPSNKVTEKGKYVELRCDPISGHTALYWYRQSLGQGPEFLIYFQGTGAADDSGLPNDRFFAVRPEGSVSTLKIQRTERGDSAVYLCASYSGEANEKLFFGSGTQLSVL.

The chain has TRBV4-2 and TRBJ2-3, with 11 bases that match TRBD2. The V gene end was trimmed by 3 bases and the J gene end by 4 bases; junction bases not matched to a gene: 6. The CDR3 has 16 amino acids. Germline assignment: CDR1 LGHNA and CDR2 YNFKEQ. The CDR3: CASSQVSGRAPDTQYF. The CDR3 coding sequence is TGTGCCAGCAGCCAGGTTAGCGGGAGGGCCCCAGATACGCAGTATTTT.

This chain uses TRBV21-1 with TRBJ1-2; no check of the table's D call, TRBD1, against the DNA was made. TRBV21-1 is a pseudogene. The length of the CDR3 is 15 residues. CDR3 protein: CASSKDPGALGGYTF. For the CDR3, the DNA is TGTGCCAGCAGCAAAGACCCAGGGGCGCTGGGTGGCTACACCTTC.

The V gene is TRBV6-1, the J gene TRBJ1-5; D call uncertain. The CDR3 spans 15 residues. Trimming stripped 1 base from V and 7 bases from J, with 14 bases between. The germline CDR1 and CDR2 sequences are MNHNS and SASEGT. In nucleotides, the CDR3 is TGTGCCAGCAGTGAAGACTTGAGTAGGTGGCAGCCCCAGCATTTT. Translated: CASSEDLSRWQPQHF.

The rearrangement joins TRBV27 to TRBJ2-7; D gene ambiguous. Looked up from germline, CDR1 is MNHEY and CDR2 is SMNVEV (reference sequence). V lost 2 bases and J lost 0, with 11 bases in between. The CDR3 covers 15 residues. The CDR3 is CASSLAWGSSYEQYF. CDR3 bases: TGTGCCAGCAGTTTAGCATGGGGAAGCTCCTACGAGCAGTACTTC.

The chain joins TRBV7-2 to TRBJ2-2; D uncertain. CDR1 and CDR2 from the germline V gene are SGHTA and FQGNSA. The CDR3 runs to 16 residues. Trimming shortened V by 2 bases and J by 7 bases, and 17 bases separated the two germline ends. CDR3 sequence: CASSLFIRESGGELFF. DNA of the CDR3: TGTGCCAGCAGCTTATTTATTAGGGAAAGTGGCGGGGAGCTGTTTTTT.

This clone was seen a few times. The chain has TRBV7-9 and TRBJ2-2; D is uncertain. CDR1 is SEHNR, CDR2 FQNEAQ, per germline (reference sequence). V was cut by 0 bases and J by 0 bases, with 8 bases left in between. This CDR3 spans 16 amino acids. DNA of the CDR3: TGTGCCAGCAGCTTAGCGCTCGGATCGAACACCGGGGAGCTGTTTTTT. Amino acids: CASSLALGSNTGELFF.

The chain combines TRBV6-6 with TRBJ1-2; the match to TRBD1 covers 7 bases. The V gene's germline CDR1 is MNHNY and CDR2 SVGAGI (reference sequence). The CDR3 is 19 amino acids. Losses at the gene ends were 6 bases for V and 5 bases for J; bases not matched to a gene: 24. The CDR3 DNA sequence: TGTGCCAGCAGCGACTTAGCCGGGACAGAGCACTCTGAGTCTTATGGCTACACCTTC. Its protein product is CASSDLAGTEHSESYGYTF.

The rearrangement uses TRBV10-3 and TRBJ2-5; weak D call: TRBD1 (5 bases). V was pared by 8 bases and J by 3 bases, with 7 bases between. The CDR3 has 11 residues. Germline V gene data show CDR1 as ENHRY and CDR2 as SYGVKD. Written as DNA, the CDR3 is TGTGCCATCGGCAGGGAAGAGACCCAGTACTTC. Translating gives CAIGREETQYF.

This clone was seen more than once but under ten times. The V call is TRBV5-1, the J call TRBJ2-3; D not certain. CDR3 length: 12 residues. Trimming took off 0 bases at V and 6 bases at J, with 5 bases between the two ends. Looked up from germline, CDR1 is SGHRS and CDR2 is YFSETQ. CDR3 protein: CASSLEGDTQYF. Here the CDR3 DNA reads TGCGCCAGCAGCTTGGAAGGGGATACGCAGTATTTT.